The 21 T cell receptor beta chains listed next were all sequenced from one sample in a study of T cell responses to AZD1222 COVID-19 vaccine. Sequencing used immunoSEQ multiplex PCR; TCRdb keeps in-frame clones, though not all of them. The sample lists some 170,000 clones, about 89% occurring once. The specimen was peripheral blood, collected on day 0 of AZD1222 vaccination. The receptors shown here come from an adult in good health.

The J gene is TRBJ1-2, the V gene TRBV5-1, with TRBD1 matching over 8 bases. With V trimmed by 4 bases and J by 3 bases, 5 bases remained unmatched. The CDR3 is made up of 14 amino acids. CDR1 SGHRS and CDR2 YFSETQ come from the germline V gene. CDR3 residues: CASSKDRADYGYTF. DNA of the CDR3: TGCGCCAGCAGCAAGGACAGGGCAGACTATGGCTACACCTTC. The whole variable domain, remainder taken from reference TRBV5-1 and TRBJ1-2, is KAGVTQTPRYLIKTRGQQVTLSCSPISGHRSVSWYQQTPGQGLQFLFEYFSETQRNKGNFPGRFSGRQFSNSRSEMNVSTLELGDSALYLCASSKDRADYGYTFGSGTRLTVV.

The CDR3 spells CASSGTSNYGYTF. The CDR3 region has the DNA TGTGCCAGCAGCGGGACAAGTAACTATGGCTACACCTTC. The rearrangement joins TRBV5-4 to TRBJ1-2; TRBD1 is a possible D gene (6 bases). Germline assignment: CDR1 SGHNT and CDR2 YYREEE (reference sequence). V was trimmed by 4 bases and J by 1 base, leaving 8 bases between them. This CDR3 has 13 amino acids.

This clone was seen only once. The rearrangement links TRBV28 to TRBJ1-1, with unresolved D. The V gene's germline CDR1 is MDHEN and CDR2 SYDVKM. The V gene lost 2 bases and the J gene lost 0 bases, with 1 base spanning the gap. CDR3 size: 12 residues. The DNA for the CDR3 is TGTGCCAGCAGTTTAGTGAACACTGAAGCTTTCTTT. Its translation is CASSLVNTEAFF.

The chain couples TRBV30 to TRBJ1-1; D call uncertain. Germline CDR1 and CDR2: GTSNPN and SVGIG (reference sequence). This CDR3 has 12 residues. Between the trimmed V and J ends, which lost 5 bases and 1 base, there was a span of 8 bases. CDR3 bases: TGTGCCTGGCGACCGAGGAACACTGAAGCTTTCTTT. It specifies CAWRPRNTEAFF.

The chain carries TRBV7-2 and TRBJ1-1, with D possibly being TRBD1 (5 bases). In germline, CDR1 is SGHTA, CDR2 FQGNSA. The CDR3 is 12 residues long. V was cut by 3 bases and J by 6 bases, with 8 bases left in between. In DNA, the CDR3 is TGTGCCAGCAGCTTGTCCAGGGCTGAAGCTTTCTTT. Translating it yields CASSLSRAEAFF. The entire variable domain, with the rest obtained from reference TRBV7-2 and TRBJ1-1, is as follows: GAGVSQSPSNKVTEKGKDVELRCDPISGHTALYWYRQSLGQGLEFLIYFQGNSAPDKSGLPSDRFSAERTGGSVSTLTIQRTQQEDSAVYLCASSLSRAEAFFGQGTRLTVV.

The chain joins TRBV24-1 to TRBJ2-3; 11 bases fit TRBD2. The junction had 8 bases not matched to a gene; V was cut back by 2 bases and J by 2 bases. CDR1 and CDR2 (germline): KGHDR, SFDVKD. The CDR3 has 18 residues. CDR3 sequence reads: CATSDSTGLAADTDTQYF. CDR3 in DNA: TGTGCCACCAGTGATTCTACGGGACTAGCGGCTGACACAGATACGCAGTATTTT.

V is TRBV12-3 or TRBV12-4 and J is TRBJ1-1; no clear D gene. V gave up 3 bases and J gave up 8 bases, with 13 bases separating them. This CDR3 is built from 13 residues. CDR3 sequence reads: CASSFEEYREAFF. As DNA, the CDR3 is TGTGCCAGCAGTTTTGAAGAATACCGGGAAGCTTTCTTT.

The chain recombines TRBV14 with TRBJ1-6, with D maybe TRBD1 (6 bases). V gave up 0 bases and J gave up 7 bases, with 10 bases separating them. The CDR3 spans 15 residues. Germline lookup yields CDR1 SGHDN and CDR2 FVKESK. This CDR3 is CASSQDGGPNSPLHF. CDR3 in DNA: TGTGCCAGCAGCCAAGACGGGGGGCCCAATTCACCCCTCCACTTT.

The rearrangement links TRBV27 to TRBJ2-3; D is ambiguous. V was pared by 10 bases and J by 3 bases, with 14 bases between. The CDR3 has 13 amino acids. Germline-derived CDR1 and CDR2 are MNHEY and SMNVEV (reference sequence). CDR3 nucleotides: TGTGCCACCCTACCCGGTGGGACAGATACGCAGTATTTT. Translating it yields CATLPGGTDTQYF.

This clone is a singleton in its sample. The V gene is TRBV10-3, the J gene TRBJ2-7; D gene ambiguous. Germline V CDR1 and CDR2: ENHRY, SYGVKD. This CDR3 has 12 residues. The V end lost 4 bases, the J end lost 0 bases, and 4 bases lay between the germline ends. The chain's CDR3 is CAISGNSYEQYV. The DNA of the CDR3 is TGTGCCATCAGTGGGAACTCCTACGAGCAGTACGTC.

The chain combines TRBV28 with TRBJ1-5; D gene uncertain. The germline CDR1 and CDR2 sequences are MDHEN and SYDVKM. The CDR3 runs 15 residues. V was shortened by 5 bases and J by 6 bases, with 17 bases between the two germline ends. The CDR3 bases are TGTGCCAGCAGTATAGGAGTCGCGGGAGGTCAGCCCCAGCATTTT. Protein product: CASSIGVAGGQPQHF.

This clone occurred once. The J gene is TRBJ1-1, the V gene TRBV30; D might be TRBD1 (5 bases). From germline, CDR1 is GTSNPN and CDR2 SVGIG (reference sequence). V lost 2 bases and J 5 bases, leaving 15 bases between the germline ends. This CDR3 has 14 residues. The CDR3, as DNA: TGTGCCTGGAGTCGCAGGGTGAAGGATACTGAAGCTTTCTTT. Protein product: CAWSRRVKDTEAFF.

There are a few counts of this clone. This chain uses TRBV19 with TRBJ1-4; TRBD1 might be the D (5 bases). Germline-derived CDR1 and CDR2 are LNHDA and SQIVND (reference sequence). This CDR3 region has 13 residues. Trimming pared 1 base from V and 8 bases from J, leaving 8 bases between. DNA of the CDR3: TGTGCCAGTAGTATAGCTCCAGGGGAAAAACTGTTTTTT. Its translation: CASSIAPGEKLFF.

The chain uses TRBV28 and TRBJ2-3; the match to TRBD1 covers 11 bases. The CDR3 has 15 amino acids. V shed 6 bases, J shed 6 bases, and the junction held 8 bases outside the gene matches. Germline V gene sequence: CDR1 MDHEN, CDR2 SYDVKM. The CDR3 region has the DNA TGTGCCAGCAGCCCCGGGACAGGGGGAAAGGATACGCAGTATTTT. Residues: CASSPGTGGKDTQYF.

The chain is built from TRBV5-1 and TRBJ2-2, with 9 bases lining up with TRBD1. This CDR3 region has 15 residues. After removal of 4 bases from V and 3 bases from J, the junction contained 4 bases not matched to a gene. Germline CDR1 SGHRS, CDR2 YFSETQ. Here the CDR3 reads CASSKQGADTGELFF. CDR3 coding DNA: TGCGCCAGCAGCAAACAGGGGGCCGACACCGGGGAGCTGTTTTTT.

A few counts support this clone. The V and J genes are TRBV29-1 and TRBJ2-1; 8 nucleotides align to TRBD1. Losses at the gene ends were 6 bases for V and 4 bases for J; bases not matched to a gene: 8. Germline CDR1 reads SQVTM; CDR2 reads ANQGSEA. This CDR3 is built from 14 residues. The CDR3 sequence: CSVGGQGLYNEQFF. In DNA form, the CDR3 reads TGCAGCGTAGGTGGACAGGGTCTATACAATGAGCAGTTCTTC.

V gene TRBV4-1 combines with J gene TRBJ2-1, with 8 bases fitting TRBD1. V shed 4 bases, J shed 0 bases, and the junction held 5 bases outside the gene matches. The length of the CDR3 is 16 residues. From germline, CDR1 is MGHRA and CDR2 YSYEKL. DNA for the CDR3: TGCGCCAGCAGCCCGCTGGGACAGGTCTCCTACAATGAGCAGTTCTTC. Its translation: CASSPLGQVSYNEQFF.

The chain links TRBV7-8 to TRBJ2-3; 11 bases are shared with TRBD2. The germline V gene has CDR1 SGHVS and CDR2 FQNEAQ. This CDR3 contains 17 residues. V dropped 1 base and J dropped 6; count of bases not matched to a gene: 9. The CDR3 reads CASSLDLVAGGSDTQYF. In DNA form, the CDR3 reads TGTGCCAGCAGCTTAGATCTCGTAGCGGGGGGGTCGGATACGCAGTATTTT.

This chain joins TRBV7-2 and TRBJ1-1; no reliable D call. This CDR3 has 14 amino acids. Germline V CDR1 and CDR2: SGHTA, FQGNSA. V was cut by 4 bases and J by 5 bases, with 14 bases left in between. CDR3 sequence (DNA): TGTGCCAGCAGCTCAGAGGGTTTCGGGACTGAAGCTTTCTTT. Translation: CASSSEGFGTEAFF.

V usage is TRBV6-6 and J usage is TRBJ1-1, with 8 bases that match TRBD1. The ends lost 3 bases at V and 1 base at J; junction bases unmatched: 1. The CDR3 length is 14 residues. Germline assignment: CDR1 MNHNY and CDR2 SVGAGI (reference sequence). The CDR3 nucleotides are TGTGCCAGCAGTTATGGGACAGGGAACACTGAAGCTTTCTTT. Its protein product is CASSYGTGNTEAFF.

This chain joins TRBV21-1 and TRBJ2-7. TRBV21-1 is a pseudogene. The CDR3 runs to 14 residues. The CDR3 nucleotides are TGTGCCAGTTCATTCCGAATAAGGGTACACGAGCAGTACTTC. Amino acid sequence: CASSFRIRVHEQYF.